This T cell receptor (beta chain) was recorded in a study of T cells in localized non-small cell lung cancer. Study-wide results and caveats: Multi-region tumor sequencing was not done, so intratumor heterogeneity could not be excluded. Paired adjacent lung recovered a median roughly 50 of the top 100 tumor clones.

Profiling relied on immunoSEQ multiplex PCR, and the TCRdb table lists in-frame clones only, not all of them. The sample shows 75,000 to 95,000 clones, around three quarters of them seen only once. Notes on this clone: Its specificity is not known.

This material consisted of PBMCs, taken before any cancer treatment. The source of this sequence is a man aged 40-75 years with stage II squamous cell lung carcinoma.

CDR3 residues: CAISGSGGRAWYEQYF. The CDR3 bases are TGTGCCATCAGTGGCTCTGGCGGGAGGGCCTGGTACGAGCAGTACTTC. V gene TRBV10-3 combines with J gene TRBJ2-7; 9 bases are shared with TRBD2. In germline, CDR1 is ENHRY, CDR2 SYGVKD. The CDR3 runs to 16 residues. V lost 4 bases to trimming and J lost 4 bases; unmatched junction nucleotides: 11.